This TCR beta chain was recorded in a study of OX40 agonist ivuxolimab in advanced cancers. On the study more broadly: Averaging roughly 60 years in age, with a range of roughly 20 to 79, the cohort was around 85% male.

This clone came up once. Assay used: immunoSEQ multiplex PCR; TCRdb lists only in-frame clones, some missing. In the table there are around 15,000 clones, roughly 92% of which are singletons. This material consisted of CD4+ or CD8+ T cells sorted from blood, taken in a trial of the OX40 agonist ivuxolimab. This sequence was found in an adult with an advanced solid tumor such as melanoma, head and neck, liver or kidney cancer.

This CDR3 is CASSFVWTGRYEQYF. The CDR3 region has the DNA TGTGCCAGCAGTTTCGTCTGGACAGGGCGATACGAGCAGTACTTC. This chain connects TRBV27 to TRBJ2-7; 8 bases line up with TRBD1. The CDR3 loop spans 15 amino acids. The J segment lost 4 bases and the V segment lost 3 bases, leaving 8 bases of the junction unmatched. Germline V gives CDR1 MNHEY, CDR2 SMNVEV (reference sequence).